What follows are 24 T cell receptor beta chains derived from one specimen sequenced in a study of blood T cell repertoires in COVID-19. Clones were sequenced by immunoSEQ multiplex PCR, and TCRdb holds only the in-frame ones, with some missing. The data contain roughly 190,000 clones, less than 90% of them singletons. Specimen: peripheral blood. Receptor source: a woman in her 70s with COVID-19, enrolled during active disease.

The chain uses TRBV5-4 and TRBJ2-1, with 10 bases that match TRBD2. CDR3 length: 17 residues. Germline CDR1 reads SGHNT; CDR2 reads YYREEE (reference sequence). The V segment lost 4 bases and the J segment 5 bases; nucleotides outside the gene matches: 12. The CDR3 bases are TGTGCCAGCAGCCTGGGCCGGCCTAGCGGGAGCCACAATGAGCAGTTCTTC. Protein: CASSLGRPSGSHNEQFF.

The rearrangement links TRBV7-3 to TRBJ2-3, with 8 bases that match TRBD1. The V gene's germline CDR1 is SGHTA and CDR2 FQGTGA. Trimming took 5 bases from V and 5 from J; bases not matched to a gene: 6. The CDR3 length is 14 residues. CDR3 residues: CASSAGQGGDTQYF. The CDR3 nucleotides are TGTGCCAGCAGCGCCGGACAGGGTGGAGATACGCAGTATTTT.

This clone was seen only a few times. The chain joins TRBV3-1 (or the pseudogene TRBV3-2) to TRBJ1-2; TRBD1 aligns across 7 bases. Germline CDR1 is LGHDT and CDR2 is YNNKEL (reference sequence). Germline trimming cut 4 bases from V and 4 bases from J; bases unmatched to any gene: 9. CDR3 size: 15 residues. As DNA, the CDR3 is TGTGCCAGCAGCCCAACCCCGGGACAGAGCTATGGCTACACCTTC. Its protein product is CASSPTPGQSYGYTF.

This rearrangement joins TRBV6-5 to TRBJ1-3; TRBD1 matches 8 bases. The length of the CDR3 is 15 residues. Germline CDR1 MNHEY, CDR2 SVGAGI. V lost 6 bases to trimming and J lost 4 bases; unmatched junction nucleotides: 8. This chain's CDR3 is CASSRSGQGGNTIYF. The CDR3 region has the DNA TGTGCCAGCAGCCGATCTGGACAGGGAGGAAACACCATATATTTT.

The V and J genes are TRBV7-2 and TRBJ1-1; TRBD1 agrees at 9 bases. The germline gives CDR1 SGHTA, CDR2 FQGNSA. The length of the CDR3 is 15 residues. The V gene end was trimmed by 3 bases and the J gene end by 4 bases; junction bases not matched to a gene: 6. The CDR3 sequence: CASSFKTGGGTEAFF. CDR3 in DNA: TGTGCCAGCAGCTTTAAGACAGGGGGGGGCACTGAAGCTTTCTTT.

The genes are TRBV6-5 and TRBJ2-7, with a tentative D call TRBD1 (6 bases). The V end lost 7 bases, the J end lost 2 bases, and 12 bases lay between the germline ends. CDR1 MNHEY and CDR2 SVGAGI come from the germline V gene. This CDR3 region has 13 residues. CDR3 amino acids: CASKLQGPYEQYV. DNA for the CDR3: TGTGCCAGCAAACTACAGGGACCCTACGAGCAGTACGTC.

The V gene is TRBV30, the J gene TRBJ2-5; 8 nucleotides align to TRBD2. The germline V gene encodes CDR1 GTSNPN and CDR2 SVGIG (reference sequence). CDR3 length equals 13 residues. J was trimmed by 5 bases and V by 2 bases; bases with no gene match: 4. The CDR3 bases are TGTGCCTGGAGTTTAGGCGGGGGGGAGACCCAGTACTTC. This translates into CAWSLGGGETQYF.

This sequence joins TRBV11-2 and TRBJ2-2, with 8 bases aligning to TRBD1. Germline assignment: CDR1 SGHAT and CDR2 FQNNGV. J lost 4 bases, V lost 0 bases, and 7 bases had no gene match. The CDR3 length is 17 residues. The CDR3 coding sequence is TGTGCCAGCAGCTTAGATTCTAGGACAGGGCCCACCGGGGAGCTGTTTTTT. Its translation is CASSLDSRTGPTGELFF.

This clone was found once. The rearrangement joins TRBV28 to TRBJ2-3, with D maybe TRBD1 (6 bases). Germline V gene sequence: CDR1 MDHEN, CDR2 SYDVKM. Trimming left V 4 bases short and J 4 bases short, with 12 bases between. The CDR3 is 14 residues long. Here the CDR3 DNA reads TGTGCCAGCAGTTCCGTGGACAGCCCAGATACGCAGTATTTT. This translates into CASSSVDSPDTQYF.

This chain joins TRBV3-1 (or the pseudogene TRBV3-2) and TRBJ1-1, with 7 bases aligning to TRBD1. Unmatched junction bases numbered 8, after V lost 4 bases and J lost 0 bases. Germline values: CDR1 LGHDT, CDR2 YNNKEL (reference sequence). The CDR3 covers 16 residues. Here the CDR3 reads CASSPPGQPMNTEAFF. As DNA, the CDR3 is TGTGCCAGCAGCCCACCGGGACAGCCCATGAACACTGAAGCTTTCTTT.

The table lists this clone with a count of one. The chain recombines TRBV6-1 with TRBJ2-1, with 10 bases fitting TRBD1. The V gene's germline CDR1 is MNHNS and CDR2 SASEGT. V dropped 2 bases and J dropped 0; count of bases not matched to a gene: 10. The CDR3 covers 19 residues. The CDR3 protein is CASSERGTGAISSYNEQFF. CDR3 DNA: TGTGCCAGCAGTGAACGCGGGACAGGGGCCATAAGCTCCTACAATGAGCAGTTCTTC.

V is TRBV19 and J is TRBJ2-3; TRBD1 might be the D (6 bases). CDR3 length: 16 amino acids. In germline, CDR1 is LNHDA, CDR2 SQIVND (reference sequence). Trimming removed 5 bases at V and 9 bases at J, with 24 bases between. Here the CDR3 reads CASSPRLDRIEPTQYF. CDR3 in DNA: TGTGCCAGTAGTCCGCGCCTGGACAGAATTGAGCCGACGCAGTATTTT. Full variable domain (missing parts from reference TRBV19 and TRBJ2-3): DGGITQSPKYLFRKEGQNVTLSCEQNLNHDAMYWYRQDPGQGLRLIYYSQIVNDFQKGDIAEGYSVSREKKESFPLTVTSAQKNPTAFYLCASSPRLDRIEPTQYFGPGTRLTVL.

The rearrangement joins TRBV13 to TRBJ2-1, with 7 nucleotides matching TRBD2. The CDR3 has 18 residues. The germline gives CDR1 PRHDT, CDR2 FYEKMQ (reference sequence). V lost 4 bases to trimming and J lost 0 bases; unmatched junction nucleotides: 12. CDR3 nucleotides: TGTGCCAGCAGCTACGGGACTACTCTAACGAGCTCCTACAATGAGCAGTTCTTC. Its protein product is CASSYGTTLTSSYNEQFF.

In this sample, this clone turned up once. CDR3 protein: CATIAPSGRKSYEQYF. In DNA form, the CDR3 reads TGTGCCACCATAGCTCCTAGCGGGAGGAAATCCTACGAGCAGTACTTC. This sequence joins TRBV28 and TRBJ2-7; TRBD2 agrees at 11 bases. CDR3 length: 16 residues. V was clipped by 10 bases and J by 1 base; unmatched bases: 12. Per the germline V gene, CDR1 is MDHEN and CDR2 is SYDVKM.

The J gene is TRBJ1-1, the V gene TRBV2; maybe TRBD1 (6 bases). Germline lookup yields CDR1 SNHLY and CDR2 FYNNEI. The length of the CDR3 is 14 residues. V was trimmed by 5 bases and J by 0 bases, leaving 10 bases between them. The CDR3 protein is CASSSGTMNTEAFF. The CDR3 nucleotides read TGTGCCAGCAGTTCGGGGACAATGAACACTGAAGCTTTCTTT. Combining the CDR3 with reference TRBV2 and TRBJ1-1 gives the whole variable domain EPEVTQTPSHQVTQMGQEVILRCVPISNHLYFYWYRQILGQKVEFLVSFYNNEISEKSEIFDDQFSVERPDGSNFTLKIRSTKLEDSAMYFCASSSGTMNTEAFFGQGTRLTVV.

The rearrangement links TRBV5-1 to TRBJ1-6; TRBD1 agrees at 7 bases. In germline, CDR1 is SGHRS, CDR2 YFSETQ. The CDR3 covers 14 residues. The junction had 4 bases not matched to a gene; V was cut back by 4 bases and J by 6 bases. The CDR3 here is CASSPGGFNSPLHF. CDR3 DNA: TGCGCCAGCAGCCCAGGGGGTTTTAATTCACCCCTCCACTTT.

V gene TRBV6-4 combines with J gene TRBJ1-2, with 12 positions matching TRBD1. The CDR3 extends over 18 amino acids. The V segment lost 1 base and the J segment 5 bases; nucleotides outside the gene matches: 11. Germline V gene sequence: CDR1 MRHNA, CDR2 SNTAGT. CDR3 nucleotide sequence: TGTGCCAGCAGTGACTTCTCCGGGACAGGGGGCGAAGTTTATGGCTACACCTTC. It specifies CASSDFSGTGGEVYGYTF.

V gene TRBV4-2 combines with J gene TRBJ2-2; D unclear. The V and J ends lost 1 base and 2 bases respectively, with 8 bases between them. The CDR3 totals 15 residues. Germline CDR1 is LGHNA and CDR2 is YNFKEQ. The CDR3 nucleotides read TGTGCCAGCAGCCAAGGCCTAGTCAACACCGGGGAGCTGTTTTTT. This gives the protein CASSQGLVNTGELFF.

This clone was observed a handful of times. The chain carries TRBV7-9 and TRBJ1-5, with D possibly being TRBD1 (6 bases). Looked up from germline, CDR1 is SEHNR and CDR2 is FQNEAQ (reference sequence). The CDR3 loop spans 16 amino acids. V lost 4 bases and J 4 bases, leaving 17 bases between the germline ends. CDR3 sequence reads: CASSSSVGQGNQPQHF. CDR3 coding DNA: TGTGCCAGCAGCTCGTCAGTCGGGCAGGGGAATCAGCCCCAGCATTTT.

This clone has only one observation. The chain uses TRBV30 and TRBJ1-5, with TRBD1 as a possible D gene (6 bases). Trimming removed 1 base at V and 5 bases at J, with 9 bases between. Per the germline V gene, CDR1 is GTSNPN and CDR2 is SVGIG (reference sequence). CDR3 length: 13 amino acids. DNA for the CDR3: TGTGCCTGGAGTGAACAGGGAGATCAGCCCCAGCATTTT. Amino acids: CAWSEQGDQPQHF. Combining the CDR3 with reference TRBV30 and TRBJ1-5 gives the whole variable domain SQTIHQWPATLVQPVGSPLSLECTVEGTSNPNLYWYRQAAGRGLQLLFYSVGIGQISSEVPQNLSASRPQDRQFILSSKKLLLSDSGFYLCAWSEQGDQPQHFGDGTRLSIL.

CDR3 bases: TGTGCCAGCAGCTTTATCCAGGGGGCACCTGGCTACACCTTC. This sequence encodes CASSFIQGAPGYTF. The chain joins TRBV5-5 to TRBJ1-2; 8 positions match TRBD1. The germline CDR1 and CDR2 sequences are SGHKS and YYEKEE (reference sequence). The trim removed 2 bases at V and 7 bases at J, leaving 7 bases unmatched. The CDR3 is 14 residues long.

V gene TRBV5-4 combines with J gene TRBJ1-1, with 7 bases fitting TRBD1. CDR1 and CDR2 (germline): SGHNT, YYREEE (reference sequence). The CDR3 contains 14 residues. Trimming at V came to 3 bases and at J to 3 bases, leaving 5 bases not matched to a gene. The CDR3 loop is CASSSQGQYTEAFF. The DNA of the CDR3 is TGTGCCAGCAGCTCCCAGGGACAGTACACTGAAGCTTTCTTT. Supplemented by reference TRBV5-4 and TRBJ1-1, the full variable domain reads ETGVTQSPTHLIKTRGQQVTLRCSSQSGHNTVSWYQQALGQGPQFIFQYYREEENGRGNFPPRFSGLQFPNYSSELNVNALELDDSALYLCASSSQGQYTEAFFGQGTRLTVV.

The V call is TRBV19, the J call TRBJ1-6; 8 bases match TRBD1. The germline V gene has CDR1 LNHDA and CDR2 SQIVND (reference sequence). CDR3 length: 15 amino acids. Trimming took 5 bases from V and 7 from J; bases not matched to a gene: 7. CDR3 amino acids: CASSVGQGQNSPLHF. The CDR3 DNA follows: TGTGCCAGTAGTGTTGGACAGGGACAGAATTCACCCCTCCACTTT.

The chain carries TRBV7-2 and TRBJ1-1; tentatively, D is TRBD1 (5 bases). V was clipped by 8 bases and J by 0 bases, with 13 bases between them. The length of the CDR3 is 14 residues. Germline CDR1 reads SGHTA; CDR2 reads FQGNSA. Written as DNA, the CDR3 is TGTGCCAGCGGGGGGGGACTGATGAACACTGAAGCTTTCTTT. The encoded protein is CASGGGLMNTEAFF.